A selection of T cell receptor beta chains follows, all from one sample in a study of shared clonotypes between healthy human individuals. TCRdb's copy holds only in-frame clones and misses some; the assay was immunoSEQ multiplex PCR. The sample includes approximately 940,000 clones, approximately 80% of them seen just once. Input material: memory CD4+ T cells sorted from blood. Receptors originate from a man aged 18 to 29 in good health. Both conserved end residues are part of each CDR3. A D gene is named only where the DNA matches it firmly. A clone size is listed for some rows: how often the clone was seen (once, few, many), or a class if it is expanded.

cdr3_aa: CASSRQTNTGELFF; cdr3_nt: TGTGCCAGCAGCCGCCAGACAAACACCGGGGAGCTGTTTTTT; j_call: TRBJ2-2; v_call: TRBV9; d_call: NA; clone_size: NA; cdr3_length: 14
cdr3_aa: CASSTGGTGGYEQYF; cdr3_nt: TGTGCCAGCAGCACGGGAGGAACAGGGGGTTACGAGCAGTACTTC; j_call: TRBJ2-7; v_call: TRBV28; d_call: NA; clone_size: NA; cdr3_length: 15
cdr3_aa: CASRGLFGQLAKNIQYF; cdr3_nt: TGTGCCAGCAGGGGCCTATTCGGTCAGTTAGCCAAAAACATTCAGTACTTC; j_call: TRBJ2-4; v_call: TRBV11-2; d_call: NA; clone_size: NA; cdr3_length: 17
cdr3_aa: CASADRVYGYTF; cdr3_nt: TGTGCCAGCGCCGACAGGGTCTATGGCTACACCTTC; j_call: TRBJ1-2; v_call: TRBV6-5; d_call: TRBD1; clone_size: NA; cdr3_length: 12
cdr3_aa: CAWTARGRGGYTF; cdr3_nt: TGTGCCTGGACAGCCAGGGGGCGCGGAGGCTACACCTTC; j_call: TRBJ1-2; v_call: TRBV30; d_call: TRBD1; clone_size: once; cdr3_length: 13
cdr3_aa: CASSGSGGETQYF; cdr3_nt: TGTGCCAGCAGTGGAAGCGGGGGTGAGACCCAGTACTTC; j_call: TRBJ2-5; v_call: TRBV7-3; d_call: TRBD2; clone_size: NA; cdr3_length: 13
cdr3_aa: CASSLGPLHF; cdr3_nt: TGCGCCAGCAGTTTAGGTCCCCTCCACTTT; j_call: TRBJ1-6; v_call: TRBV5-1; d_call: NA; clone_size: many; cdr3_length: 10
cdr3_aa: CASTQSTGHYGYTF; cdr3_nt: TGTGCCAGCACCCAATCCACGGGTCACTATGGCTACACCTTC; j_call: TRBJ1-2; v_call: TRBV7-9; d_call: NA; clone_size: NA; cdr3_length: 14
cdr3_aa: CAWGRGADTQYF; cdr3_nt: TGTGCCTGGGGAAGGGGGGCAGATACGCAGTATTTT; j_call: TRBJ2-3; v_call: TRBV30; d_call: NA; clone_size: NA; cdr3_length: 12
cdr3_aa: CATSPPGQVFLGYTF; cdr3_nt: TGTGCCACCAGCCCCCCGGGCCAGGTCTTCCTTGGCTACACCTTC; j_call: TRBJ1-2; v_call: TRBV15; d_call: NA; clone_size: few; cdr3_length: 15
cdr3_aa: CASSLRDRGNSPLHF; cdr3_nt: TGTGCCAGCAGCCTCCGGGACAGGGGTAATTCACCCCTCCACTTT; j_call: TRBJ1-6; v_call: TRBV5-5; d_call: TRBD1; clone_size: NA; cdr3_length: 15
cdr3_aa: CAWTTGSYNSPLHF; cdr3_nt: TGTGCCTGGACAACAGGGAGTTATAATTCACCCCTCCACTTT; j_call: TRBJ1-6; v_call: TRBV30; d_call: NA; clone_size: NA; cdr3_length: 14
cdr3_aa: CASSPVGQGTYEQYF; cdr3_nt: TGTGCCAGCAGCCCGGTAGGACAGGGGACCTACGAGCAGTACTTC; j_call: TRBJ2-7; v_call: TRBV5-6; d_call: TRBD1; clone_size: NA; cdr3_length: 15
cdr3_aa: CASSQDLTPENEQFF; cdr3_nt: TGTGCCAGCTCCCAGGACCTCACCCCGGAGAATGAGCAGTTCTTC; j_call: TRBJ2-1; v_call: TRBV18; d_call: NA; clone_size: NA; cdr3_length: 15
cdr3_aa: CASSQGSSGSKDTQYF; cdr3_nt: TGCGCCAGCAGCCAAGGATCTAGCGGGAGTAAAGATACGCAGTATTTT; j_call: TRBJ2-3; v_call: TRBV4-1; d_call: TRBD2; clone_size: NA; cdr3_length: 16
cdr3_aa: CASSPGGLSTDTQYF; cdr3_nt: TGTGCCAGCAGCCCCGGGGGACTCAGCACAGATACGCAGTATTTT; j_call: TRBJ2-3; v_call: TRBV7-6; d_call: NA; clone_size: once; cdr3_length: 15
cdr3_aa: CASSIGGRGLLGANVLTF; cdr3_nt: TGTGCCAGTAGTATAGGCGGCAGGGGCTTACTTGGGGCCAACGTCCTGACTTTC; j_call: TRBJ2-6; v_call: TRBV19; d_call: NA; clone_size: NA; cdr3_length: 18
cdr3_aa: CASSAFFMGQAGLAQYF; cdr3_nt: TGCGCCAGCAGCGCGTTCTTTATGGGACAGGCCGGTTTAGCACAGTACTTC; j_call: TRBJ2-7; v_call: TRBV5-1; d_call: TRBD1; clone_size: once; cdr3_length: 17
cdr3_aa: CASCPQAAGGGTEAFF; cdr3_nt: TGCGCCTCCTGTCCTCAGGCAGCCGGCGGGGGCACTGAAGCTTTCTTT; j_call: TRBJ1-1; v_call: TRBV5-1; d_call: NA; clone_size: NA; cdr3_length: 16
cdr3_aa: CASSLERDRGISPLHF; cdr3_nt: TGCGCCAGCAGCTTGGAAAGGGACAGGGGCATTTCACCCCTCCACTTT; j_call: TRBJ1-6; v_call: TRBV5-1; d_call: TRBD1; clone_size: few; cdr3_length: 16
cdr3_aa: CASSRWRDRLYGYTF; cdr3_nt: TGTGCCAGCAGCCGATGGCGTGACAGGCTCTATGGCTACACCTTC; j_call: TRBJ1-2; v_call: TRBV5-6; d_call: NA; clone_size: NA; cdr3_length: 15
cdr3_aa: CASSSGLWGRGQETQYF; cdr3_nt: TGTGCCAGCAGCTCAGGTCTTTGGGGGAGAGGGCAAGAGACCCAGTACTTC; j_call: TRBJ2-5; v_call: TRBV5-4; d_call: NA; clone_size: NA; cdr3_length: 17
cdr3_aa: CASSFEGASYGYTF; cdr3_nt: TGCGCCAGCAGCTTTGAGGGGGCAAGCTATGGCTACACCTTC; j_call: TRBJ1-2; v_call: TRBV5-1; d_call: TRBD1; clone_size: few; cdr3_length: 14
cdr3_aa: CASSYTPRLSSYEQYF; cdr3_nt: TGTGCCAGCAGTTACACCCCGCGCCTAAGCTCCTACGAGCAGTACTTC; j_call: TRBJ2-7; v_call: TRBV6-6; d_call: NA; clone_size: NA; cdr3_length: 16
cdr3_aa: CASIKDRGQEQYF; cdr3_nt: TGTGCCAGCATTAAGGACAGGGGGCAAGAACAGTACTTC; j_call: TRBJ2-7; v_call: TRBV2; d_call: TRBD1; clone_size: NA; cdr3_length: 13
cdr3_aa: CASKTSRGTGTGELFF; cdr3_nt: TGTGCCAGTAAGACTAGTAGAGGGACAGGCACCGGGGAGCTGTTTTTT; j_call: TRBJ2-2; v_call: TRBV19; d_call: TRBD1; clone_size: NA; cdr3_length: 16
cdr3_aa: CASSAGGARNYGYTF; cdr3_nt: TGTGCCAGCAGTGCAGGGGGGGCCCGGAACTATGGCTACACCTTC; j_call: TRBJ1-2; v_call: TRBV9; d_call: TRBD1; clone_size: NA; cdr3_length: 15
cdr3_aa: CASSFSEFQPQHF; cdr3_nt: TGTGCCAGCAGCTTTTCGGAATTCCAGCCCCAGCATTTT; j_call: TRBJ1-5; v_call: TRBV11-2; d_call: NA; clone_size: NA; cdr3_length: 13
cdr3_aa: CSAPINEQFF; cdr3_nt: TGCAGTGCTCCAATCAATGAGCAGTTCTTC; j_call: TRBJ2-1; v_call: TRBV20-1; d_call: NA; clone_size: NA; cdr3_length: 10
cdr3_aa: CASSLEFGEQYF; cdr3_nt: TGTGCCAGCAGTTTAGAGTTCGGCGAGCAGTACTTC; j_call: TRBJ2-7; v_call: TRBV28; d_call: NA; clone_size: NA; cdr3_length: 12
cdr3_aa: CASSYSTGEQYF; cdr3_nt: TGTGCCAGCAGTTACTCGACGGGGGAGCAGTACTTC; j_call: TRBJ2-7; v_call: TRBV6-5; d_call: NA; clone_size: NA; cdr3_length: 12
cdr3_aa: CASSQAGGVAYNEQFF; cdr3_nt: TGTGCCAGCAGCCAAGCAGGAGGGGTCGCCTACAATGAGCAGTTCTTC; j_call: TRBJ2-1; v_call: TRBV4-2; d_call: NA; clone_size: few; cdr3_length: 16
cdr3_aa: CASSPQMTGNTEAFF; cdr3_nt: TGTGCCAGCAGCCCCCAAATGACAGGGAACACTGAAGCTTTCTTT; j_call: TRBJ1-1; v_call: TRBV6-6; d_call: NA; clone_size: NA; cdr3_length: 15
cdr3_aa: CASSLSGTGGNTIYF; cdr3_nt: TGCGCCAGCAGCCTTAGTGGGACAGGAGGAAACACCATATATTTT; j_call: TRBJ1-3; v_call: TRBV5-1; d_call: TRBD1; clone_size: NA; cdr3_length: 15
cdr3_aa: CASSQSRNTEAFF; cdr3_nt: TGTGCCAGCAGCCAAAGTCGGAACACTGAAGCTTTCTTT; j_call: TRBJ1-1; v_call: TRBV14; d_call: NA; clone_size: NA; cdr3_length: 13
cdr3_aa: CASRARGEQFF; cdr3_nt: TGTGCCAGCAGGGCCCGGGGTGAGCAGTTCTTC; j_call: TRBJ2-1; v_call: TRBV2; d_call: NA; clone_size: NA; cdr3_length: 11
cdr3_aa: CASSRSGTGHYGYTF; cdr3_nt: TGCGCCAGCAGCAGATCCGGGACAGGGCACTATGGCTACACCTTC; j_call: TRBJ1-2; v_call: TRBV5-1; d_call: TRBD1; clone_size: many; cdr3_length: 15
cdr3_aa: CASSYIFSEKLFF; cdr3_nt: TGTGCCAGCAGTTACATTTTTTCGGAAAAACTGTTTTTT; j_call: TRBJ1-4; v_call: TRBV6-6; d_call: NA; clone_size: many; cdr3_length: 13
cdr3_aa: CASSYSLDQPQHF; cdr3_nt: TGTGCCAGCAGTTACTCCTTAGATCAGCCCCAGCATTTT; j_call: TRBJ1-5; v_call: TRBV6-5; d_call: NA; clone_size: NA; cdr3_length: 13
cdr3_aa: CASSPGQGKADTQYF; cdr3_nt: TGTGCCAGCAGCCCGGGACAGGGAAAGGCAGATACGCAGTATTTT; j_call: TRBJ2-3; v_call: TRBV13; d_call: TRBD1; clone_size: NA; cdr3_length: 15
cdr3_aa: CASSEAHGRYQETQYF; cdr3_nt: TGTGCCAGCAGTGAAGCGCACGGGCGGTACCAAGAGACCCAGTACTTC; j_call: TRBJ2-5; v_call: TRBV2; d_call: NA; clone_size: NA; cdr3_length: 16
cdr3_aa: CASSPPMPTDTQYF; cdr3_nt: TGTGCCAGCTCACCACCCATGCCCACAGATACGCAGTATTTT; j_call: TRBJ2-3; v_call: TRBV18; d_call: NA; clone_size: few; cdr3_length: 14
cdr3_aa: CASSTIQGAQNEQFF; cdr3_nt: TGTGCCAGCAGCACAATACAGGGGGCTCAAAATGAGCAGTTCTTC; j_call: TRBJ2-1; v_call: TRBV11-3; d_call: TRBD1; clone_size: once; cdr3_length: 15
cdr3_aa: CAWSSQGFGGYTF; cdr3_nt: TGTGCCTGGAGTAGCCAGGGTTTTGGTGGCTACACCTTC; j_call: TRBJ1-2; v_call: TRBV30; d_call: NA; clone_size: NA; cdr3_length: 13
cdr3_aa: CASSPRSGRAETQYF; cdr3_nt: TGTGCCAGCTCACCGAGAAGCGGGAGAGCGGAGACCCAGTACTTC; j_call: TRBJ2-5; v_call: TRBV18; d_call: TRBD2; clone_size: NA; cdr3_length: 15
cdr3_aa: CASSFLGHSYEQYF; cdr3_nt: TGTGCCAGCAGCTTTTTGGGACACAGCTACGAGCAGTACTTC; j_call: TRBJ2-7; v_call: TRBV5-6; d_call: NA; clone_size: once; cdr3_length: 14
cdr3_aa: CASSYANEQFF; cdr3_nt: TGTGCCAGCAGTTACGCGAATGAGCAGTTCTTC; j_call: TRBJ2-1; v_call: TRBV6-5; d_call: NA; clone_size: NA; cdr3_length: 11
cdr3_aa: CASSVGVEETQYF; cdr3_nt: TGTGCCAGCAGCGTCGGGGTGGAAGAGACCCAGTACTTC; j_call: TRBJ2-5; v_call: TRBV9; d_call: NA; clone_size: NA; cdr3_length: 13
cdr3_aa: CASSLWDRLNQPQHF; cdr3_nt: TGTGCCAGCAGCTTGTGGGACAGGCTCAATCAGCCCCAGCATTTT; j_call: TRBJ1-5; v_call: TRBV5-6; d_call: TRBD1; clone_size: NA; cdr3_length: 15
cdr3_aa: CASSASGDTQYF; cdr3_nt: TGTGCCAGCAGCGCCTCCGGGGATACGCAGTATTTT; j_call: TRBJ2-3; v_call: TRBV2; d_call: NA; clone_size: once; cdr3_length: 12
cdr3_aa: CASSSEDRGIYEQYF; cdr3_nt: TGTGCCAGCAGCTCGGAGGACAGGGGAATATACGAGCAGTACTTC; j_call: TRBJ2-7; v_call: TRBV5-4; d_call: TRBD1; clone_size: NA; cdr3_length: 15
cdr3_aa: CASSRQGSTEAFF; cdr3_nt: TGCGCCAGCTCTCGACAGGGGAGCACTGAAGCTTTCTTT; j_call: TRBJ1-1; v_call: TRBV10-1; d_call: TRBD1; clone_size: NA; cdr3_length: 13
cdr3_aa: CASSPTGNTEAFF; cdr3_nt: TGTGCCAGTTCCCCGACGGGGAACACTGAAGCTTTCTTT; j_call: TRBJ1-1; v_call: TRBV19; d_call: NA; clone_size: few; cdr3_length: 13
cdr3_aa: CASSSGTTGNTIYF; cdr3_nt: TGTGCCAGCAGCTCCGGGACAACGGGAAACACCATATATTTT; j_call: TRBJ1-3; v_call: TRBV7-2; d_call: NA; clone_size: NA; cdr3_length: 14
cdr3_aa: CASSITGLNEKLFF; cdr3_nt: TGTGCCAGTAGTATTACAGGGCTGAATGAAAAACTGTTTTTT; j_call: TRBJ1-4; v_call: TRBV19; d_call: NA; clone_size: NA; cdr3_length: 14